One and the same sample provided the 19 T cell receptor beta chains below, sequenced in a study of control samples from healthy donors and cancer patients. Generated by immunoSEQ multiplex PCR, the TCRdb table keeps only in-frame clones and is missing some. The data hold approximately 90,000 clones, with roughly 86% observed a single time. The sequenced sample consisted of blood. Receptors originate from a man aged 25-45 years in good health.

The chain joins TRBV24-1 to TRBJ2-7, with TRBD2 as a possible D gene (6 bases). CDR1 is KGHDR, CDR2 SFDVKD, per germline. The length of the CDR3 is 15 residues. Trimming stripped 3 bases from V and 6 bases from J, with 17 bases between. This CDR3 reads CATSDNAGSVGEQYF. The CDR3 bases are TGTGCCACCAGTGATAATGCCGGGAGTGTGGGCGAGCAGTACTTC.

The chain combines TRBV5-4 with TRBJ2-3; D may be TRBD1 (6 bases). V was pared by 4 bases and J by 6 bases, with 15 bases between. The CDR3 loop spans 14 amino acids. CDR1 is SGHNT and CDR2 is YYREEE in the germline V gene (reference sequence). CDR3 sequence: CASSTYRALDTQYF. The CDR3, as DNA: TGTGCCAGCAGCACTTACAGGGCGTTGGATACGCAGTATTTT.

This clone was picked up one time. This sequence joins TRBV7-9 and TRBJ2-5; possibly TRBD1 for D (5 bases). V dropped 5 bases and J dropped 1 base, with 20 bases sitting between them. This CDR3 is built from 17 residues. Looked up from germline, CDR1 is SEHNR and CDR2 is FQNEAQ (reference sequence). CDR3 region: CASSHTQGAQAQETQYF. The CDR3 DNA reads TGTGCCAGCAGCCACACGCAGGGTGCTCAAGCCCAAGAGACCCAGTACTTC. Supplemented by reference TRBV7-9 and TRBJ2-5, the full variable domain reads DTGVSQNPRHKITKRGQNVTFRCDPISEHNRLYWYRQTLGQGPEFLTYFQNEAQLEKSRLLSDRFSAERPKGSFSTLEIQRTEQGDSAMYLCASSHTQGAQAQETQYFGPGTRLLVL.

V usage is TRBV11-2 and J usage is TRBJ2-3; D unresolved. V lost 0 bases and J lost 8, with 0 bases in between. This CDR3 comprises 10 residues. Germline V CDR1 and CDR2: SGHAT, FQNNGV. DNA for the CDR3: TGTGCCAGCAGCTTAGATACGCAGTATTTT. This codes for CASSLDTQYF.

The sample holds one count of this clone. The chain combines TRBV18 with TRBJ1-6, with D uncertain. Germline lookup yields CDR1 KGHSH and CDR2 LQKENI. Trimming pared 2 bases from V and 5 bases from J, leaving 22 bases between. This CDR3 has 19 amino acids. CDR3 nucleotides: TGTGCCAGCTCACCATTCGGTGCGGGGATACAATTCAATAATTCACCCCTCCACTTT. Its translation is CASSPFGAGIQFNNSPLHF.

The chain has TRBV21-1 and TRBJ1-5; the DNA was not used to check the table's D call, TRBD1. TRBV21-1 is reported as a pseudogene. CDR3 length equals 18 residues. The CDR3 reads CASSSFHRGRRSNQPQHF. CDR3 DNA: TGTGCCAGCAGTTCTTTCCACAGGGGGCGTCGAAGCAATCAGCCCCAGCATTTT.

The chain is built from TRBV15 and TRBJ2-7, with 9 bases aligning to TRBD2. The V and J ends lost 4 bases and 2 bases, in that order; junction bases with no gene match: 3. Looked up from germline, CDR1 is LNHNV and CDR2 is YYDKDF (reference sequence). The CDR3 spans 14 residues. Here the CDR3 DNA reads TGTGCCACCAGCAAGGGCGGGGGGGCCTACGAGCAGTACTTC. It specifies CATSKGGGAYEQYF.

The V gene is TRBV24-1, the J gene TRBJ2-1; D gene ambiguous. Germline CDR1 and CDR2: KGHDR and SFDVKD. The CDR3 totals 15 residues. Between the trimmed V and J ends, which lost 3 bases and 4 bases, there was a span of 12 bases. The CDR3 region is CATSDPRGRYNEQFF. CDR3 nucleotide sequence: TGTGCCACCAGTGATCCGCGTGGGCGTTACAATGAGCAGTTCTTC.

This clone was seen only once. The gene calls are TRBV7-7 and TRBJ2-5; 14 nucleotides match TRBD2. The germline CDR1 and CDR2 sequences are SSHAT and FNYEAQ (reference sequence). The length of the CDR3 is 16 residues. V was clipped by 3 bases and J by 6 bases; unmatched bases: 6. This chain's CDR3 is CASSLTSGGAVKTQYF. The CDR3 DNA follows: TGTGCCAGCAGCTTGACTAGCGGGGGGGCCGTGAAGACCCAGTACTTC. Full variable domain (outside the CDR3, taken from reference TRBV7-7 and TRBJ2-5): GAGVSQSPRYKVTKRGQDVTLRCDPISSHATLYWYQQALGQGPEFLTYFNYEAQPDKSGLPSDRFSAERPEGSISTLTIQRTEQRDSAMYRCASSLTSGGAVKTQYFGPGTRLLVL.

This clone was seen only once. The chain is built from TRBV5-1 and TRBJ1-5, with TRBD1 as a possible D gene (5 bases). The CDR3 contains 16 residues. V lost 2 bases and J 3 bases, leaving 15 bases between the germline ends. CDR1 is SGHRS and CDR2 is YFSETQ in the germline V gene. The CDR3 DNA reads as TGCGCCAGCAGCTTTTACGCAGGGAAGGCCAATCAGCCCCAGCATTTT. Translation gives CASSFYAGKANQPQHF. The whole variable domain, filled in from reference TRBV5-1 and TRBJ1-5, reads KAGVTQTPRYLIKTRGQQVTLSCSPISGHRSVSWYQQTPGQGLQFLFEYFSETQRNKGNFPGRFSGRQFSNSRSEMNVSTLELGDSALYLCASSFYAGKANQPQHFGDGTRLSIL.

The V call is TRBV7-9, the J call TRBJ2-5; 8 bases line up with TRBD2. Germline V gene lookup returns CDR1 SEHNR and CDR2 FQNEAQ (reference sequence). The V gene end was trimmed by 2 bases and the J gene end by 5 bases; junction bases not matched to a gene: 4. There are 14 residues in the CDR3. In DNA form, the CDR3 reads TGTGCCAGCAGCTTATTACTAGCGGTTGAGACCCAGTACTTC. Encoded protein: CASSLLLAVETQYF.

The chain combines TRBV12-5 with TRBJ1-2; 8 bases match TRBD1. Trimming at V came to 7 bases and at J to 4 bases, leaving 11 bases not matched to a gene. CDR1 is LGHNT, CDR2 FRNRAP, per germline. The CDR3 consists of 15 residues. The CDR3 reads CASARQAGGTYGYTF. DNA of the CDR3: TGTGCTAGTGCCAGACAAGCAGGGGGCACCTATGGCTACACCTTC. The entire variable domain, with the rest obtained from reference TRBV12-5 and TRBJ1-2, is as follows: DARVTQTPRHKVTEMGQEVTMRCQPILGHNTVFWYRQTMMQGLELLAYFRNRAPLDDSGMPKDRFSAEMPDATLATLKIQPSEPRDSAVYFCASARQAGGTYGYTFGSGTRLTVV.

The chain recombines TRBV3-1 (or the pseudogene TRBV3-2) with TRBJ2-3; tentatively, D is TRBD1 (6 bases). Deletions cut 1 base from V and 3 bases from J, with 14 bases between. Germline V gene sequence: CDR1 LGHDT, CDR2 YNNKEL (reference sequence). The CDR3 sequence is 16 residues long. CDR3 nucleotides: TGTGCCAGCAGCCAAGTAAGGGGGATGAGGACAGATACGCAGTATTTT. This gives the protein CASSQVRGMRTDTQYF.

CDR3 bases: TGTGCCAGCAGGACTCTAGCGGGGGCCAATCAAGAGACCCAGTACTTC. Its protein product is CASRTLAGANQETQYF. The chain employs TRBV27 and TRBJ2-5, with 10 bases fitting TRBD2. The CDR3 length is 16 residues. Germline trimming cut 6 bases from V and 2 bases from J; bases unmatched to any gene: 9. Germline-derived CDR1 and CDR2 are MNHEY and SMNVEV (reference sequence).

The chain is built from TRBV11-2 and TRBJ2-7; D gene unclear. The germline V gene has CDR1 SGHAT and CDR2 FQNNGV. This CDR3 region has 13 residues. The V and J ends lost 3 bases and 3 bases respectively, with 9 bases between them. In DNA, the CDR3 is TGTGCCAGCAGCTTTTCCAGGCTCTACGAGCAGTACGTC. As protein: CASSFSRLYEQYV.

This clone was seen more than once but under ten times. The rearrangement uses TRBV7-2 and TRBJ2-3; 11 bases fit TRBD1. CDR3 length: 17 amino acids. The V and J ends lost 4 bases and 0 bases, in that order; junction bases with no gene match: 6. Germline V CDR1 and CDR2: SGHTA, FQGNSA. The CDR3 loop is CASSSYGQGASTDTQYF. CDR3 in DNA: TGTGCCAGCAGCTCCTACGGACAGGGGGCAAGCACAGATACGCAGTATTTT.

The J gene is TRBJ1-1, the V gene TRBV12-3 or TRBV12-4; D is uncertain. V shed 3 bases and J shed 3 bases, with 8 bases lying between them. The CDR3 sequence is 13 residues long. CDR3 DNA: TGTGCCAGCAGTTTGCTGGCTTACACTGAAGCTTTCTTT. This gives the protein CASSLLAYTEAFF.

The chain has TRBV18 and TRBJ1-5; a weak D match, TRBD1 (6 bases). V was pared by 2 bases and J by 2 bases, with 13 bases between. Germline CDR1 and CDR2: KGHSH and LQKENI. There are 16 residues in the CDR3. The CDR3 sequence: CASSPEGGWGNQPQHF. CDR3 sequence (DNA): TGTGCCAGCTCACCAGAAGGGGGGTGGGGCAATCAGCCCCAGCATTTT.

V usage is TRBV21-1 and J usage is TRBJ2-2; the D call in the table, TRBD1, was not verified against the DNA. TRBV21-1 constitutes a pseudogene. The CDR3 totals 15 residues. CDR3 coding DNA: TGTGCCAGCAGCAAAGTGGGCAGATACACCGGGGAGCTGTTTTTT. Protein sequence: CASSKVGRYTGELFF.